The clone carrying this TCR beta chain was observed once. A far larger clone is a single base away, which makes a read error likely. The data were produced by immunoSEQ multiplex PCR, yet TCRdb's version contains in-frame clones alone and is incomplete. The sample records 650,000 to 800,000 clones, 55% to 80% being singletons. This entry comes from a study of shared clonotypes between healthy human individuals. The CDR3 is 10 amino acids. Germline CDR1 is SEHNR and CDR2 is FQNEAQ (reference sequence). V gene TRBV7-9 combines with J gene TRBJ2-1; unclear D gene. This clonotype was obtained from a woman younger than 45 in good health. The sequencing sample was made of memory CD4+ T cells sorted from blood. The subset denotes: CD45RA-negative fraction. The CDR3 nucleotides are TGTGCCAGCAGCTTAAATGGGCAGTTCTTC. Translated: CASSLNGQFF.